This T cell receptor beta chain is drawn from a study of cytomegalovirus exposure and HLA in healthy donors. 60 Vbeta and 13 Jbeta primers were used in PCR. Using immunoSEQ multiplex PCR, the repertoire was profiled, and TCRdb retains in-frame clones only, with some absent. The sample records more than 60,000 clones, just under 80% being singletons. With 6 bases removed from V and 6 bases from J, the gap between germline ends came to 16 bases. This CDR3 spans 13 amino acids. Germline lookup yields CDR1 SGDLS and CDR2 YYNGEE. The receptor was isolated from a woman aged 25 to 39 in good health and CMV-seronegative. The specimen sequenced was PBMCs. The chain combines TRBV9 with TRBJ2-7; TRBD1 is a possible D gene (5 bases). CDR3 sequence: CASTMGNQGEQYF. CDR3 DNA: TGTGCCAGCACTATGGGCAATCAGGGCGAGCAGTACTTC.